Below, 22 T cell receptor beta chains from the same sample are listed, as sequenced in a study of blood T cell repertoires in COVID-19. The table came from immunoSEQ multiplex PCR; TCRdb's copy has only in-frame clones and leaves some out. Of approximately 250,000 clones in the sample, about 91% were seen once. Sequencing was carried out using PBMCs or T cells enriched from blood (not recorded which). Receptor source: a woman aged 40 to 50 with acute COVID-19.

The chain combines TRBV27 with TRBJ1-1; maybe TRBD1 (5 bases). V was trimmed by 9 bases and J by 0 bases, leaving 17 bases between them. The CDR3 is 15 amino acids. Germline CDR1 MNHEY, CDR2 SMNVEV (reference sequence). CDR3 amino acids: CASTPGFGMNTEAFF. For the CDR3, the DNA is TGTGCCAGTACTCCAGGGTTTGGGATGAACACTGAAGCTTTCTTT.

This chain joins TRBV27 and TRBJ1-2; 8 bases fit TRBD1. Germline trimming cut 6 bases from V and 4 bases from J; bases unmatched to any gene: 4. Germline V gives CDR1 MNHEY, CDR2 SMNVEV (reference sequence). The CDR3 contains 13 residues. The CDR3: CASRETGVYGYTF. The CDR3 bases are TGTGCCAGCAGGGAGACAGGGGTCTATGGCTACACCTTC.

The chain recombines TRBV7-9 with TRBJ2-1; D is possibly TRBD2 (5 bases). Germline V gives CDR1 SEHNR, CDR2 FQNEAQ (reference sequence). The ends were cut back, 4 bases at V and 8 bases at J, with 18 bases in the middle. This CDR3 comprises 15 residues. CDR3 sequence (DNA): TGTGCCAGCAGCTCGCGACTAAGGTCCCCCGATGAGCAGTTCTTC. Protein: CASSSRLRSPDEQFF.

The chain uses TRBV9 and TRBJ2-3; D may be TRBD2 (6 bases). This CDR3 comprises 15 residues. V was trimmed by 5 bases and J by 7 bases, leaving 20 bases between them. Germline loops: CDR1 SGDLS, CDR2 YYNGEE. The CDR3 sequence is CASSSTSWGFYTQYF. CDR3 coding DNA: TGTGCCAGCAGTTCGACTAGTTGGGGGTTCTATACGCAGTATTTT.

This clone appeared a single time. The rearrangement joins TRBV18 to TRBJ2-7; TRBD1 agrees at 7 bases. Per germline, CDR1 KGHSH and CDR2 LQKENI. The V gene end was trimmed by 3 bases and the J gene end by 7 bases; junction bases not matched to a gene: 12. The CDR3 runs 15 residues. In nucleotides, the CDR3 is TGTGCCAGCTCACCTCAGGCAGGGGGTCCTTCGGAGCAGTACTTC. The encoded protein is CASSPQAGGPSEQYF.

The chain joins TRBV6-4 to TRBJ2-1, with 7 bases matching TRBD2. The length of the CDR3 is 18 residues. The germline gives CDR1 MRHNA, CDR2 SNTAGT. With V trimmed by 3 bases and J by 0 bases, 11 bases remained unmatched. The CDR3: CASSEVVSAGRSYNEQFF. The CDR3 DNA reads TGTGCCAGCAGTGAGGTGGTCTCAGCGGGACGCTCCTACAATGAGCAGTTCTTC.

CDR3 amino acids: CASRSTGELFF. Written as DNA, the CDR3 is TGTGCCAGCAGGAGTACCGGGGAGCTGTTTTTT. The J gene is TRBJ2-2, the V gene TRBV13; D unresolved. V was shortened by 6 bases and J by 5 bases, with 4 bases between the two germline ends. Germline V gene lookup returns CDR1 PRHDT and CDR2 FYEKMQ (reference sequence). There are 11 residues in the CDR3. Full variable domain (remainder filled in from reference TRBV13 and TRBJ2-2): AAGVIQSPRHLIKEKRETATLKCYPIPRHDTVYWYQQGPGQDPQFLISFYEKMQSDKGSIPDRFSAQQFSDYHSELNMSSLELGDSALYFCASRSTGELFFGEGSRLTVL.

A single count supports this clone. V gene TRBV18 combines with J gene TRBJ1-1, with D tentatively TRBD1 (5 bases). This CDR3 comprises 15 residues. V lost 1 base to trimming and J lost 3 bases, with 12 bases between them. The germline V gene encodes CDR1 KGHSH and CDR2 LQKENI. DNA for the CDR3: TGTGCCAGCTCACCACTGGACGGGGGGGACACTGAAGCTTTCTTT. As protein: CASSPLDGGDTEAFF.

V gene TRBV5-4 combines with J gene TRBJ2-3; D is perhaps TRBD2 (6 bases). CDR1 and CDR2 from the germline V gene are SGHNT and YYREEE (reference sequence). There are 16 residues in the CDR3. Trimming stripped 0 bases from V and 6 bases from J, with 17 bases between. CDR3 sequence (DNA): TGTGCCAGCAGCTTGGGAGTGGGAGGCGGACTGGATACGCAGTATTTT. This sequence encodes CASSLGVGGGLDTQYF.

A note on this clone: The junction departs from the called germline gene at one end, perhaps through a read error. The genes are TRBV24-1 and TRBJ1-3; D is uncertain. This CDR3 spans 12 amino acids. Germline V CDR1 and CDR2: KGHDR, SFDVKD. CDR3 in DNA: TGTGCCACCAGCAAGACAAGAAACGCCATATATTTT. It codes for CATSKTRNAIYF.

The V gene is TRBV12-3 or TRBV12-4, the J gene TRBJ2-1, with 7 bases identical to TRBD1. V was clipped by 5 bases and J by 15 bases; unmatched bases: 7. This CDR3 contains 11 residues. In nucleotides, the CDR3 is TGTGCCAGCAGTCCGGGACAGACGCTGTTCTTC. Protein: CASSPGQTLFF.

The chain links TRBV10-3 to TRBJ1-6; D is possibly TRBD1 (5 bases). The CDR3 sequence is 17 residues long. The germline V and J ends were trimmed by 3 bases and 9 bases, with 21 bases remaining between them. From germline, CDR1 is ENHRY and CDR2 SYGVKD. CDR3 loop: CAISDASSGLRGSPLHF. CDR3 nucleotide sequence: TGTGCCATCAGTGACGCCTCATCGGGCCTTAGGGGTTCACCCCTCCACTTT.

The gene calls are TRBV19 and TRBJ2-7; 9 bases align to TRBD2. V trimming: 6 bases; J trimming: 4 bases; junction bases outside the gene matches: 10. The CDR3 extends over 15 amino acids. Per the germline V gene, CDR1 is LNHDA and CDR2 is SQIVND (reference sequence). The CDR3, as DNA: TGTGCCAGTAGCGTAGCGGGAGAAGGCCCATACGAGCAGTACTTC. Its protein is CASSVAGEGPYEQYF.

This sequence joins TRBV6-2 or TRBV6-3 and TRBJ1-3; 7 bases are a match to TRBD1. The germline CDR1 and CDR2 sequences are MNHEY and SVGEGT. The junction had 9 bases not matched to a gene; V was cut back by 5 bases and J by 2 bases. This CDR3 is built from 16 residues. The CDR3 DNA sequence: TGTGCCAGCAGTGCCCCCGGACAGGCGGCTGGAAACACCATATATTTT. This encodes CASSAPGQAAGNTIYF.

In DNA form, the CDR3 reads TGCAGCGTTGGCGGCGCCGGGGAGCTGTTTTTT. This translates into CSVGGAGELFF. The rearrangement joins TRBV29-1 to TRBJ2-2, with D unclear. With 4 bases removed from V and 6 bases from J, the gap between germline ends came to 6 bases. Per the germline V gene, CDR1 is SQVTM and CDR2 is ANQGSEA. The CDR3 has 11 residues.

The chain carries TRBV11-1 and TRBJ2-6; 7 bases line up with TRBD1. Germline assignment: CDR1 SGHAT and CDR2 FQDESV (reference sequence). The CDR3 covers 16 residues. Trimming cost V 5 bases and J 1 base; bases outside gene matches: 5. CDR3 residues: CASSNTQGSGANVLTF. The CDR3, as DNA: TGTGCCAGCAGCAACACACAGGGGTCTGGGGCCAACGTCCTGACTTTC.

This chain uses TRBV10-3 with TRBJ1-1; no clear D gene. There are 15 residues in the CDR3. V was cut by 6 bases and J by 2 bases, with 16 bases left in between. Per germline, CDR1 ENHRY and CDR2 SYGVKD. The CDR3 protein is CAISDLRAANTEAFF. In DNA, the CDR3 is TGTGCCATCAGCGACCTGCGGGCAGCCAACACTGAAGCTTTCTTT.

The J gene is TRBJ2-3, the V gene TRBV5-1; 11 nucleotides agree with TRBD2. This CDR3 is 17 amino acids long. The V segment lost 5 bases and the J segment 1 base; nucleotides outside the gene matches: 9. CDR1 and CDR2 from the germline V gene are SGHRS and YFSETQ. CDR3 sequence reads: CASSPGTSGSGTDTQYF. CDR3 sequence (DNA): TGCGCCAGCAGTCCCGGGACTAGCGGCAGCGGCACAGATACGCAGTATTTT.

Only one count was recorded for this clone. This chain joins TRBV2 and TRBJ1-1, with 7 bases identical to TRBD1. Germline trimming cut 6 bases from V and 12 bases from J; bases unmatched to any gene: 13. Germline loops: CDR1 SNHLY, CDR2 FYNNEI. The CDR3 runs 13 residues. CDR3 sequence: CASRGGGRIRTFF. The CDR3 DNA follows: TGTGCCAGCAGAGGAGGGGGCCGGATCCGAACTTTCTTT. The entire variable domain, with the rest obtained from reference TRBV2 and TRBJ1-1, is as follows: EPEVTQTPSHQVTQMGQEVILRCVPISNHLYFYWYRQILGQKVEFLVSFYNNEISEKSEIFDDQFSVERPDGSNFTLKIRSTKLEDSAMYFCASRGGGRIRTFFGQGTRLTVV.

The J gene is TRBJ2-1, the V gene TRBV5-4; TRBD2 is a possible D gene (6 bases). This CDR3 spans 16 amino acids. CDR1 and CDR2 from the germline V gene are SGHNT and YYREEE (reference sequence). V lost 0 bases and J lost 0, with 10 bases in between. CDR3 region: CASSLAAGISYNEQFF. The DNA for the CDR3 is TGTGCCAGCAGCTTGGCCGCGGGGATCTCCTACAATGAGCAGTTCTTC.

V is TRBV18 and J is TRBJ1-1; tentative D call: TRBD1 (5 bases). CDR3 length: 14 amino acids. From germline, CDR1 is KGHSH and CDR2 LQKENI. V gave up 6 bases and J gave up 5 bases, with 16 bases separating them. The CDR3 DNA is TGTGCCAGCTCGGCACCGGGGGTAGGTACTGAAGCTTTCTTT. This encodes CASSAPGVGTEAFF. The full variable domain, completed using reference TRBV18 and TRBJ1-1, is NAGVMQNPRHLVRRRGQEARLRCSPMKGHSHVYWYRQLPEEGLKFMVYLQKENIIDESGMPKERFSAEFPKEGPSILRIQQVVRGDSAAYFCASSAPGVGTEAFFGQGTRLTVV.

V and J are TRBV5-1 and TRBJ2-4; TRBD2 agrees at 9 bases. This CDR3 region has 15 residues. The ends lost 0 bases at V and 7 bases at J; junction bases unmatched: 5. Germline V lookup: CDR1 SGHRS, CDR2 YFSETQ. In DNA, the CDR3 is TGCGCCAGCAGCTTGGGGCTAGCGGGAATGAACATTCAGTACTTC. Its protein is CASSLGLAGMNIQYF.